Sequencing of this T cell receptor beta chain was carried out in a study of glioma-infiltrating T cells after dendritic cell vaccination. The CDR3 contains 14 residues. Germline V lookup: CDR1 SGHKS, CDR2 YYEKEE (reference sequence). The table came from immunoSEQ multiplex PCR; TCRdb's copy has only in-frame clones and leaves some out. Here the sample spans tens of thousands of clones, approximately 90% being singletons. Study-wide points: Only a small number of patients had complete blood and tumor samples.

Comments on this clone: The antigen remains unidentified. At one boundary the junction diverges from the germline segment, which might be a read error.

The sequencing used blood, collected before dendritic cell vaccination. The source is a human donor with glioblastoma. The V and J genes are TRBV5-5 and TRBJ1-4; TRBD1 matches at 8 bases. For the CDR3, the DNA is TGTGCCAGCAGCTTGGGAATCGGGGGACAGGCCGACCTTTTT. Protein: CASSLGIGGQADLF.